This TCR beta chain was sequenced during a study of blood T cell repertoires in COVID-19. The table came from immunoSEQ multiplex PCR; TCRdb's copy has only in-frame clones and leaves some out. Among hundreds of thousands of clones listed, about 89% were seen once. The sample comprised peripheral blood. This sequence was found in a woman aged 25 to 39 with acute or convalescent COVID-19.

CDR3 sequence: CASSGDSFRSETQYF. The CDR3 DNA follows: TGTGCCAGCAGTGGGGACTCTTTCAGGTCGGAGACCCAGTACTTC. This chain joins TRBV28 and TRBJ2-5, with a possible D match to TRBD2 (6 bases). The V gene's germline CDR1 is MDHEN and CDR2 SYDVKM. This CDR3 region has 15 residues. The V end lost 5 bases, the J end lost 5 bases, and 18 bases lay between the germline ends.